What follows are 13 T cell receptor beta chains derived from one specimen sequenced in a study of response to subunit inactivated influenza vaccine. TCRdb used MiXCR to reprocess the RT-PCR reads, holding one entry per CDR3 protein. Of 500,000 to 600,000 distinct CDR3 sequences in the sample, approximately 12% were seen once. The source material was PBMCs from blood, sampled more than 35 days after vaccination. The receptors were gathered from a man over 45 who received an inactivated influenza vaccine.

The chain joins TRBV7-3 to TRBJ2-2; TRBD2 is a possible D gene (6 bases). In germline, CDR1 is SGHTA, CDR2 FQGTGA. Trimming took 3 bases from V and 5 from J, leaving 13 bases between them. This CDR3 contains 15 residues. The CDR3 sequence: CASSLGGFLTGELFF. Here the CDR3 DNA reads TGTGCCAGCAGCTTGGGGGGATTTCTGACCGGGGAGCTGTTTTTT. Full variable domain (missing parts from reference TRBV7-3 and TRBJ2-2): GAGVSQTPSNKVTEKGKYVELRCDPISGHTALYWYRQSLGQGPEFLIYFQGTGAADDSGLPNDRFFAVRPEGSVSTLKIQRTERGDSAVYLCASSLGGFLTGELFFGEGSRLTVL.

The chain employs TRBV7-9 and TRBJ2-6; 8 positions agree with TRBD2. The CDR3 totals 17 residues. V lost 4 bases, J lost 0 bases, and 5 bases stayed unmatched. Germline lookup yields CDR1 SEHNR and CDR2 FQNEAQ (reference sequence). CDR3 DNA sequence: TGTGCCAGCAGCTCTGGGCGGGGGGACTCTGGGGCCAACGTCCTGACTTTC. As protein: CASSSGRGDSGANVLTF.

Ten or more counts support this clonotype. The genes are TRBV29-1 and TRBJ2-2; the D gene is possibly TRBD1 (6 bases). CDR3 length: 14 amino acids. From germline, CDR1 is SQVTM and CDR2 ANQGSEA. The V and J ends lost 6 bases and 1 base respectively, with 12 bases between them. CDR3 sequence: CSVVRGQNTGELFF. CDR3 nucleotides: TGCAGCGTCGTCAGGGGTCAGAACACCGGGGAGCTGTTTTTT.

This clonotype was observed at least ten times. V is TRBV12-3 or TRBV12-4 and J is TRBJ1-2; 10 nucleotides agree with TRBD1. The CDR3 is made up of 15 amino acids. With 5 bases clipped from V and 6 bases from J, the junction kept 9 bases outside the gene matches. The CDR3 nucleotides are TGTGCCAGCAGTCCCTCGCCCGGGACAGGGGATGGCTACACCTTC. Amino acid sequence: CASSPSPGTGDGYTF.

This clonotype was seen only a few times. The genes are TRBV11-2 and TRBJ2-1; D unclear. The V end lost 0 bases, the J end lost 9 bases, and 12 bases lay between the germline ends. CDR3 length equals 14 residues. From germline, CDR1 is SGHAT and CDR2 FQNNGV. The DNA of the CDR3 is TGTGCCAGCAGCTTAGATCCCTCCGGTACTGAGCAGTTCTTC. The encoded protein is CASSLDPSGTEQFF.

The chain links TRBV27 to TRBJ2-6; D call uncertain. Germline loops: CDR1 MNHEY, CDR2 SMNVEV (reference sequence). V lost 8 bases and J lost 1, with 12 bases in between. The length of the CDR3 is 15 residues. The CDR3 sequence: CASAPYTSGANVLTF. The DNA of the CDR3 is TGTGCCAGCGCCCCGTATACTTCTGGGGCCAACGTCCTGACTTTC.

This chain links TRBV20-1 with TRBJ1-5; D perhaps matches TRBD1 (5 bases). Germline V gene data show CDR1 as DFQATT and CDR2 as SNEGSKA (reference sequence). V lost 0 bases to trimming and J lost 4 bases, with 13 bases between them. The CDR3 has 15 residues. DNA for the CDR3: TGCAGTGCTAGAGATCCGGGGCCTGGAAATCAGCCCCAGCATTTT. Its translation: CSARDPGPGNQPQHF.

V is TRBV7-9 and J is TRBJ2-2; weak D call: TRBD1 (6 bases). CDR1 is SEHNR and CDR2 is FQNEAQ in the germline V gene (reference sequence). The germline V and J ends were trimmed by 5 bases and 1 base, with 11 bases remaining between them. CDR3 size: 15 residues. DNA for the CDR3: TGTGCCAGCAGCCGACAGGATAGGAACACCGGGGAGCTGTTTTTT. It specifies CASSRQDRNTGELFF.

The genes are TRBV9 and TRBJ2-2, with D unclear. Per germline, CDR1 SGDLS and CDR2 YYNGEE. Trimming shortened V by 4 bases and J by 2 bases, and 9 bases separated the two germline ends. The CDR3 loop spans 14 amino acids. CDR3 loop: CASSRGFNTGELFF. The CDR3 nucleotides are TGTGCCAGCAGCCGCGGTTTCAACACCGGGGAGCTGTTTTTT.

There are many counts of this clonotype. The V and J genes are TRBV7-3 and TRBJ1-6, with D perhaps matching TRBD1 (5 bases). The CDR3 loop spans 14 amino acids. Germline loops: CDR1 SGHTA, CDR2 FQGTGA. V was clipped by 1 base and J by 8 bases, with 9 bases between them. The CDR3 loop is CASSLNPGDSPLHF. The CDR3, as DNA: TGTGCCAGCAGCTTAAATCCGGGGGATTCACCCCTCCACTTT.

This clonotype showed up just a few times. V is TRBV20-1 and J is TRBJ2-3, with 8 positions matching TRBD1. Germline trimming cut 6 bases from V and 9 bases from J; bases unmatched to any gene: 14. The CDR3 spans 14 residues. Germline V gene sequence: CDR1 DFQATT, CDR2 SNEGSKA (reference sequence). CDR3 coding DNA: TGCAGTGCCATAGACGACAGGGGAAAATGGACGCAGTATTTT. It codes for CSAIDDRGKWTQYF.

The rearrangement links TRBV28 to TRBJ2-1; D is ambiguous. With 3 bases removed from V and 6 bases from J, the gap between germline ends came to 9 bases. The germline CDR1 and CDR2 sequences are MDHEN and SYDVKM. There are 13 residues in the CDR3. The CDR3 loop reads CASSFLGRNEQFF. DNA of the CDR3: TGTGCCAGCAGTTTTTTAGGTCGCAATGAGCAGTTCTTC.

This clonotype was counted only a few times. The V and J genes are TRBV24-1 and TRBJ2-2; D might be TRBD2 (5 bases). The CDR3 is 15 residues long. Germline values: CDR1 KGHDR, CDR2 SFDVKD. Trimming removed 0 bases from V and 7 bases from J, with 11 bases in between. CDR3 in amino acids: CATSDLGRGSGELFF. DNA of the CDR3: TGTGCCACCAGTGATTTGGGGAGAGGGAGCGGGGAGCTGTTTTTT.